Given below is one T cell receptor beta chain in context. Its antigen is unknown. Germline assignment: CDR1 SQVTM and CDR2 ANQGSEA. The CDR3 totals 12 residues. Trimming shortened V by 3 bases and J by 4 bases, and 9 bases separated the two germline ends. The data stem from a study of OX40 agonist ivuxolimab in advanced cancers. Study-wide background: Administration of intravenous ivuxolimab to patients occurred every 2 weeks at 0.01 to 10 mg/kg.

Here immunoSEQ multiplex PCR was the method, and the copy in TCRdb shows in-frame clones only, minus some. This sample has tens of thousands of clones; around 80% occur once, and the top ten carry 0.4% to 0.5%. Overall study results and limits: More expanded clones were seen, on average, in CD8+ T cells than in CD4+.

V and J are TRBV29-1 and TRBJ1-2; D is possibly TRBD1 (5 bases). The specimen comprised CD4+ or CD8+ T cells sorted from blood, sampled in a trial of the OX40 agonist ivuxolimab. This clonotype originated in an adult with an advanced solid tumor such as melanoma, head and neck, liver or kidney cancer. The CDR3 coding sequence is TGCAGCGTTGAGGGGGGAGGCTATGGCTACACCTTC. Translated: CSVEGGGYGYTF.